A selection of T cell receptor beta chains follows, all from one sample in a study of cytomegalovirus exposure and HLA in healthy donors. Profiling relied on immunoSEQ multiplex PCR, and the TCRdb table lists in-frame clones only, not all of them. The table for this sample gives about 160,000 clones. The sequenced sample consisted of PBMCs. Receptors originate from a woman aged 55-70 years in good health and CMV-seronegative. Each CDR3 is given with its conserved first and last residue. The D gene is left open where the match is weak.

J gene	V gene	D gene	CDR3 protein	CDR3 DNA
TRBJ2-1	TRBV6-5	TRBD2	CATHPLGTTQEQFF	TGTGCCACGCACCCGTTGGGGACTACCCAAGAGCAGTTCTTC
TRBJ2-1	TRBV9	TRBD1	CASSTGQGSYNEQFF	TGTGCCAGCAGCACGGGACAGGGCTCCTACAATGAGCAGTTCTTC
TRBJ1-5	TRBV15	.	CATSFRGRFQPQHF	TGTGCCACCAGTTTTCGAGGAAGGTTTCAGCCCCAGCATTTT
TRBJ2-5	TRBV10-3	.	CAISVAAETQYF	TGTGCCATCAGTGTAGCGGCAGAGACCCAGTACTTC
TRBJ2-3	TRBV7-9	TRBD1	CASSGTAATDTQYF	TGTGCCAGCAGCGGGACAGCTGCCACAGATACGCAGTATTTT
TRBJ1-1	TRBV7-3	.	CASSLRSGAPPNTEAFF	TGTGCCAGCAGCTTAAGGTCAGGGGCCCCTCCGAACACTGAAGCTTTCTTT
TRBJ1-1	TRBV4-1	.	CASSQVDRMNTEAFF	TGCGCCAGCAGCCAAGTAGACAGAATGAACACTGAAGCTTTCTTT
TRBJ2-1	TRBV4-2	TRBD2	CASSQSGGIYNEQFF	TGTGCCAGCAGCCAGAGCGGGGGGATCTACAATGAGCAGTTCTTC
TRBJ1-2	TRBV15	TRBD1	CATSRGTGADGYTF	TGTGCCACCAGCAGAGGTACAGGGGCGGATGGCTACACCTTC
TRBJ1-1	TRBV10-3	TRBD1	CAIGQGREAFF	TGTGCCATCGGACAGGGTCGAGAAGCTTTCTTT
TRBJ1-1	TRBV10-3	TRBD1	CAISEGRGDYTEAFF	TGTGCCATCAGTGAGGGCAGGGGGGACTACACTGAAGCTTTCTTT
TRBJ2-7	TRBV7-8	TRBD2	CASSLAGGGAYEQYF	TGTGCCAGCAGCTTAGCCGGCGGGGGGGCCTACGAGCAGTACTTC
TRBJ2-1	TRBV7-8	TRBD2	CASSLGTSGYNEQFF	TGTGCCAGCAGCTTAGGGACTAGCGGGTACAATGAGCAGTTCTTC
TRBJ2-7	TRBV10-1	TRBD1	CASSDGTGRSSYEQYF	TGCGCCAGCAGTGATGGGACAGGGAGGAGCTCCTACGAGCAGTACTTC
TRBJ2-7	TRBV7-2	TRBD1	CASSFVGQGNYEQYF	TGTGCCAGCAGCTTCGTCGGACAGGGAAACTACGAGCAGTACTTC
TRBJ2-1	TRBV9	.	CASSVAGHVSYNEQFF	TGTGCCAGCAGCGTAGCGGGTCACGTGTCCTACAATGAGCAGTTCTTC
TRBJ2-1	TRBV13	TRBD1	CASSLGQGTYNEQFF	TGTGCCAGCAGCCTCGGACAGGGAACCTACAATGAGCAGTTCTTC
TRBJ2-2	TRBV7-2	.	CASSLMMSFTGELFF	TGTGCCAGCAGCTTAATGATGAGCTTTACCGGGGAGCTGTTTTTT
TRBJ2-2	TRBV5-1	.	CASSPGGWDTGELFF	TGCGCCAGCAGTCCGGGGGGCTGGGACACCGGGGAGCTGTTTTTT
TRBJ2-5	TRBV6-5	TRBD1	CASSYSGQGAWETQYF	TGTGCCAGCAGTTACTCTGGACAGGGGGCTTGGGAGACCCAGTACTTC
TRBJ2-7	TRBV7-9	TRBD1	CASSVAGTGSGEQYF	TGTGCCAGCAGCGTAGCTGGGACAGGGTCGGGCGAGCAGTACTTC
TRBJ2-3	TRBV10-3	.	CAITRDRQESTDTQYF	TGTGCCATCACCCGAGACCGACAGGAAAGCACAGATACGCAGTATTTT
TRBJ2-2	TRBV7-9	TRBD1	CASSFQGAGELFF	TGTGCCAGCAGCTTCCAGGGGGCCGGGGAGCTGTTTTTT
TRBJ2-2	TRBV9	.	CASSPRGRTGELFF	TGTGCCAGCAGCCCCCGGGGAAGGACCGGGGAGCTGTTTTTT
TRBJ1-5	TRBV19	.	CASSWTAGDQPQHF	TGTGCCAGTAGTTGGACAGCCGGGGATCAGCCCCAGCATTTT
TRBJ1-6	TRBV2	TRBD1	CASSRGQGPYNSPLHF	TGTGCCAGCAGTCGCGGACAGGGTCCCTATAATTCACCCCTCCACTTT
TRBJ2-7	TRBV10-3	.	CAISEPAGRSSYEQYF	TGTGCCATCAGTGAGCCCGCGGGAAGAAGCTCCTACGAGCAGTACTTC
TRBJ2-7	TRBV18	TRBD1	CASSRQGANEQYF	TGTGCCAGCTCACGTCAGGGGGCGAACGAGCAGTACTTC
TRBJ2-5	TRBV5-4	.	CASSLLMTNRQGTQYF	TGTGCCAGCAGCTTACTAATGACTAACCGGCAAGGGACCCAGTACTTC
TRBJ1-2	TRBV5-1	TRBD1	CASSTGTGFYGYTF	TGCGCCAGCAGCACTGGGACAGGGTTTTATGGCTACACCTTC
TRBJ1-2	TRBV9	.	CASSSRAPDGYTF	TGTGCCAGCAGCAGCAGGGCCCCAGATGGCTACACCTTC
TRBJ2-5	TRBV19	TRBD2	CASSPGLAGGLGQETQYF	TGTGCCAGTAGCCCGGGACTAGCGGGGGGGCTTGGCCAAGAGACCCAGTACTTC
TRBJ2-2	TRBV7-8	.	CASSSFQGGELFF	TGTGCCAGCAGCTCCTTTCAGGGCGGGGAGCTGTTTTTT
TRBJ2-5	TRBV15	.	CATSRDLGGETQYF	TGTGCCACCAGCAGAGATTTGGGGGGAGAGACCCAGTACTTC
TRBJ2-7	TRBV15	TRBD1	CATSRDRGQGRYEQYF	TGTGCCACCAGCAGAGATCGAGGACAGGGACGGTACGAGCAGTACTTC
TRBJ2-7	TRBV5-1	TRBD1	CASSQGTGGYREQYF	TGCGCCAGCAGCCAAGGGACAGGGGGGTACCGCGAGCAGTACTTC
TRBJ2-2	TRBV6-1	.	CASSEEQLNTGELFF	TGTGCCAGCAGTGAAGAACAGTTGAACACCGGGGAGCTGTTTTTT
TRBJ1-2	TRBV11-2	.	CASRSSQGRYGYTF	TGTGCCAGCAGATCATCACAGGGCCGTTATGGCTACACCTTC
TRBJ1-1	TRBV13	TRBD1	CASSLSGMGQLNTEAFF	TGTGCCAGCAGCCTTAGCGGGATGGGACAGTTGAACACTGAAGCTTTCTTT